This T cell receptor beta chain emerged from a study of blood T cell repertoires in COVID-19. At the level of the study: PBMCs, B-cell-depleted T cells, or T cells provided the cDNA or gDNA that made up the material.

Per the original data handling: Counts of nucleated cells, estimated from reference gene primer amplification, were obtained. Some clones are missing from TCRdb's copy, which holds only in-frame ones; the method was immunoSEQ multiplex PCR. V and J calls and clone size are given by that table; D and trimming were obtained from the DNA. The sample records 120,000 or so clones, around four fifths being singletons. Trimming cost V 0 bases and J 3 bases, with 6 bases left between them. Germline values: CDR1 SGHTA, CDR2 FQGTGA. This CDR3 spans 13 amino acids. The rearrangement joins TRBV7-3 to TRBJ2-7; D unresolved. The clonotype originates from a human donor in a cohort sampled during active COVID-19. Sequencing was done on a sample of peripheral blood. This chain's CDR3 is CASSLTSGYEQYF. CDR3 in DNA: TGTGCCAGCAGCTTAACTTCAGGCTACGAGCAGTACTTC.